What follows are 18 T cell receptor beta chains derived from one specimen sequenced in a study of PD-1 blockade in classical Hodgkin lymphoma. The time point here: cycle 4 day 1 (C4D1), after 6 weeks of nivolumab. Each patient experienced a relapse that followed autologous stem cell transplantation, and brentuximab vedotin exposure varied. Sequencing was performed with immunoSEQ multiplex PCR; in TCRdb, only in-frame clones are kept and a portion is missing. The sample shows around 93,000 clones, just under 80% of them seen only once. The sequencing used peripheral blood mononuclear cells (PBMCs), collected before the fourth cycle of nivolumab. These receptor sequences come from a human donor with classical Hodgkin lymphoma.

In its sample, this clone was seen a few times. The CDR3 loop reads CASSPRVGQGDGYTF. For the CDR3, the DNA is TGTGCCAGCAGCCCAAGGGTCGGACAGGGGGATGGCTACACCTTC. V gene TRBV7-2 combines with J gene TRBJ1-2; TRBD1 aligns across 10 bases. CDR1 and CDR2 from the germline V gene are SGHTA and FQGNSA. Trimming removed 5 bases from V and 6 bases from J; junction bases left unmatched: 9. This CDR3 comprises 15 residues.

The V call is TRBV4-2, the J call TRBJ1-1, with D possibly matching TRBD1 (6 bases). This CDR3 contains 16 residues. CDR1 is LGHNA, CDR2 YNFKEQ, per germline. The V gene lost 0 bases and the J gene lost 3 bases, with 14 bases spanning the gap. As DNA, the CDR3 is TGTGCCAGCAGCCAAGAGGGACGAAACAGGGACACTGAAGCTTTCTTT. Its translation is CASSQEGRNRDTEAFF.

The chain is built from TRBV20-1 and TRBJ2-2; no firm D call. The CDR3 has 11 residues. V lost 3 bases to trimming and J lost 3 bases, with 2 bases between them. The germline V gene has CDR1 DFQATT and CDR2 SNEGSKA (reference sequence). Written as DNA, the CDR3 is TGCAGTGCTAGGGACACCGGGGAGCTGTTTTTT. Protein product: CSARDTGELFF.

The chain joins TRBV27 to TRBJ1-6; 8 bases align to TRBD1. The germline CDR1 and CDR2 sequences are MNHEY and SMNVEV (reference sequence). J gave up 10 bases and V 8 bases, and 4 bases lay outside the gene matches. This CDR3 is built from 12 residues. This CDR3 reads CASGQGRSPLHF. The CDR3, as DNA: TGTGCCAGCGGACAGGGAAGATCACCCCTCCACTTT.

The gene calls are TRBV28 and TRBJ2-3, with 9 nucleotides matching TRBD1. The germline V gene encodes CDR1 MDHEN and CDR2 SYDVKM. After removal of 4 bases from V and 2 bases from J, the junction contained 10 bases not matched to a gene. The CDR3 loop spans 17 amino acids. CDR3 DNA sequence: TGTGCCAGCAGTTCATTCCGACAGGGGGGCCACACAGATACGCAGTATTTT. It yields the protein CASSSFRQGGHTDTQYF.

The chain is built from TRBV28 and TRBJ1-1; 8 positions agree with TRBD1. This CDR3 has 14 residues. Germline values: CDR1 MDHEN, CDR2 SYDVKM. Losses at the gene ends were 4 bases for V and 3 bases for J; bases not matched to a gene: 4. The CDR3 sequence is CASSSGQGDTEAFF. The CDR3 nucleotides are TGTGCCAGCAGTTCCGGACAGGGTGACACTGAAGCTTTCTTT.

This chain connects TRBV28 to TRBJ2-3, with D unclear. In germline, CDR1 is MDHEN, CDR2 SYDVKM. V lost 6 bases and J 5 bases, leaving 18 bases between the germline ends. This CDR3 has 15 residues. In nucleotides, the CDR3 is TGTGCCAGCAGCTCCCCTAGGGCCGAAGGAGATACGCAGTATTTT. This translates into CASSSPRAEGDTQYF. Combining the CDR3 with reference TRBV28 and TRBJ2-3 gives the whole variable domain DVKVTQSSRYLVKRTGEKVFLECVQDMDHENMFWYRQDPGLGLRLIYFSYDVKMKEKGDIPEGYSVSREKKERFSLILESASTNQTSMYLCASSSPRAEGDTQYFGPGTRLTVL.

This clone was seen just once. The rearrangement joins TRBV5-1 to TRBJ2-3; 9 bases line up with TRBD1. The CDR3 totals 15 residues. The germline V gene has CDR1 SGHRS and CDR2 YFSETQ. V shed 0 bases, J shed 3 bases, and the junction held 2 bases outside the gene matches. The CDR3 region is CASSLAGTGTDTQYF. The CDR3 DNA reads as TGCGCCAGCAGCTTGGCCGGGACAGGGACAGATACGCAGTATTTT.

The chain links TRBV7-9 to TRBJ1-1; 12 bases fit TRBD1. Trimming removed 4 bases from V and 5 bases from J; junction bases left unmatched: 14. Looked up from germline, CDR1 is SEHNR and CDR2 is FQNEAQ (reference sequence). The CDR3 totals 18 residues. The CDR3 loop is CASSSDSPGQGADTEAFF. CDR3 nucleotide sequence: TGTGCCAGCAGCTCCGATTCCCCGGGACAGGGGGCAGATACTGAAGCTTTCTTT.

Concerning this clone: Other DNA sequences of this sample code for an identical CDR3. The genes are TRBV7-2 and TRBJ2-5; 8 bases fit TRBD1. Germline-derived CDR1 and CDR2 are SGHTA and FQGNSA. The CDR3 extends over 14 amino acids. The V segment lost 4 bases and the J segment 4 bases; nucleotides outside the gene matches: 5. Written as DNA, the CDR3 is TGTGCCAGCAGCTCCAGACAGGGGCGAGAGACCCAGTACTTC. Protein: CASSSRQGRETQYF. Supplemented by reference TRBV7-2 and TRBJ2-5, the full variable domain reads GAGVSQSPSNKVTEKGKDVELRCDPISGHTALYWYRQSLGQGLEFLIYFQGNSAPDKSGLPSDRFSAERTGGSVSTLTIQRTQQEDSAVYLCASSSRQGRETQYFGPGTRLLVL.

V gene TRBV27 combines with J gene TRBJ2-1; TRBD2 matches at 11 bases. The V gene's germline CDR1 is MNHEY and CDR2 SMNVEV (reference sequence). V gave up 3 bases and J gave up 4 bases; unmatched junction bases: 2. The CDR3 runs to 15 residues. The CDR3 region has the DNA TGTGCCAGCAGTTTGGGACTAGCGGATTACAATGAGCAGTTCTTC. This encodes CASSLGLADYNEQFF.

The CDR3 nucleotides read TGCGCCAGCAGCCAAGACCCCGGACTAGCGGGAGCATACGAGCAGTACTTC. This sequence encodes CASSQDPGLAGAYEQYF. The rearrangement joins TRBV4-1 to TRBJ2-7, with TRBD2 matching 13 bases. J gave up 4 bases and V 0 bases, and 6 bases lay outside the gene matches. The CDR3 consists of 17 residues. Germline V gene sequence: CDR1 MGHRA, CDR2 YSYEKL.

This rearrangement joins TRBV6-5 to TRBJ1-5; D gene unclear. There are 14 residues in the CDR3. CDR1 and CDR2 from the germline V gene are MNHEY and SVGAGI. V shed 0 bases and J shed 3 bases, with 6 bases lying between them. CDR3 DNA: TGTGCCAGCAGTTACTCAGGCGACAATCAGCCCCAGCATTTT. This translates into CASSYSGDNQPQHF.

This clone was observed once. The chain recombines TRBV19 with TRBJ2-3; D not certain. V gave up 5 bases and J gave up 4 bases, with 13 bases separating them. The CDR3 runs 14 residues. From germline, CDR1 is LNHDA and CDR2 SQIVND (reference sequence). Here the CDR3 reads CASSVRPGADTQYF. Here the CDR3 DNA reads TGTGCCAGTAGTGTTCGACCCGGAGCAGATACGCAGTATTTT.

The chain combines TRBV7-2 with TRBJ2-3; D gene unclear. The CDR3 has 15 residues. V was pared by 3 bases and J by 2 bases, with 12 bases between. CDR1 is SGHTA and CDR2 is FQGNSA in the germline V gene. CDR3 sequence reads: CASSFAWWDTDTQYF. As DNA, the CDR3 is TGTGCCAGCAGCTTTGCTTGGTGGGACACAGATACGCAGTATTTT.

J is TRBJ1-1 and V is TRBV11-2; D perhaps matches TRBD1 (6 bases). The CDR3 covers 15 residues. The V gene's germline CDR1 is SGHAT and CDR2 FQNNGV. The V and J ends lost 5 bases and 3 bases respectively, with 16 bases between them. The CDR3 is CASSAYRVMYTEAFF. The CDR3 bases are TGTGCCAGCAGCGCATACAGGGTTATGTACACTGAAGCTTTCTTT.

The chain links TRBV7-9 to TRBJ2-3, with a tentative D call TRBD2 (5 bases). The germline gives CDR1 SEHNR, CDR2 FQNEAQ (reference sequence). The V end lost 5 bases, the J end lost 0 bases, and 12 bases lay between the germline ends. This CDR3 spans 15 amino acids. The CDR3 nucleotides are TGTGCCAGCAGCCCTCAAGCGGCTAGCACAGATACGCAGTATTTT. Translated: CASSPQAASTDTQYF.

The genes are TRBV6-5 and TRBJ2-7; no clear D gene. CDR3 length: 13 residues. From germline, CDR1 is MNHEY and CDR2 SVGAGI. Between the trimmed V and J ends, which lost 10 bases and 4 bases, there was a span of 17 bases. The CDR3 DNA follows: TGTGCCATCAAAAGGGCCGGGCTGTACGAGCAGTACTTC. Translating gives CAIKRAGLYEQYF.